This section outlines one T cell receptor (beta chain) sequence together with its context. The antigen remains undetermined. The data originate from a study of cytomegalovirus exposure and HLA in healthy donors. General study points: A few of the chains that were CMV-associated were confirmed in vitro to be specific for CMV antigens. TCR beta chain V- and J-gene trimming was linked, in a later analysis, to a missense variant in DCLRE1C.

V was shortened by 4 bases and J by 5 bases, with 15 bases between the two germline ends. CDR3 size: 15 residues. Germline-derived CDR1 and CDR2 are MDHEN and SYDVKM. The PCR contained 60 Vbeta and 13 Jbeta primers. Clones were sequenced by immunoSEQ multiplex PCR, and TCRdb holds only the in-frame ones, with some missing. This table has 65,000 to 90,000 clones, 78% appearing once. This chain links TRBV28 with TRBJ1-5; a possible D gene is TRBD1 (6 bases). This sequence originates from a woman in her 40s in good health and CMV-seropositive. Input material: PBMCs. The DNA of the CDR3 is TGTGCCAGCAGTTCCGGTGGGGCAGGGGATCAGCCCCAGCATTTT. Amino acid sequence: CASSSGGAGDQPQHF.